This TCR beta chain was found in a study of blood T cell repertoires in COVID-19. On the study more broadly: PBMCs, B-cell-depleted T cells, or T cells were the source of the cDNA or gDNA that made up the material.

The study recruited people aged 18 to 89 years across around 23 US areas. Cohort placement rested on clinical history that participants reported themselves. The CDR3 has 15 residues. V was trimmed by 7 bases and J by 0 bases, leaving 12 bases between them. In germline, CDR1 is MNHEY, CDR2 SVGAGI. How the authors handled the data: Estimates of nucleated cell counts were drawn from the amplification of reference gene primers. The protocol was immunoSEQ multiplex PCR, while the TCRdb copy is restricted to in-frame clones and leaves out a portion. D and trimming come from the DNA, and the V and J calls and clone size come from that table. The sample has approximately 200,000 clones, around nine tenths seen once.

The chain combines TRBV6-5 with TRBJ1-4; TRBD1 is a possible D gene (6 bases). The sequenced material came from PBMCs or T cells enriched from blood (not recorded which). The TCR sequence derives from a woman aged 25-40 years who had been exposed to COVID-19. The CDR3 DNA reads TGTGCCAGCAACGGACAGATTGCAACTAATGAAAAACTGTTTTTT. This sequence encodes CASNGQIATNEKLFF.